Reported below is one T cell receptor (beta chain). This entry belongs to a study of cytomegalovirus exposure and HLA in healthy donors. Study at large: The approximately 130 validation repertoires matched the roughly 670 first-cohort repertoires in platform, a later analysis reported.

Germline CDR1 is SEHNR and CDR2 is FQNEAQ (reference sequence). The CDR3 length is 16 residues. The V and J ends lost 1 base and 4 bases respectively, with 14 bases between them. The table came from immunoSEQ multiplex PCR; TCRdb's copy has only in-frame clones and leaves some out. The sample has about 120,000 clones, around 85% seen once; the top ten hold nearly 4.5%. The sequenced sample was PBMCs. This chain uses TRBV7-9 with TRBJ1-5; D remains unclear. This sequence originates from a young man in good health and CMV-seropositive. The CDR3 spells CASSLGGSGRNQPQHF. The CDR3 DNA follows: TGTGCCAGCAGCTTAGGCGGGTCGGGCAGGAATCAGCCCCAGCATTTT. Using reference TRBV7-9 and TRBJ1-5 for the parts outside the CDR3, the full variable domain is DTGVSQNPRHKITKRGQNVTFRCDPISEHNRLYWYRQTLGQGPEFLTYFQNEAQLEKSRLLSDRFSAERPKGSFSTLEIQRTEQGDSAMYLCASSLGGSGRNQPQHFGDGTRLSIL.